Below, 31 T cell receptor beta chains from the same sample are listed, as sequenced in a study of blood T cell repertoires in COVID-19. TCRdb keeps only in-frame clones here, not all; method: immunoSEQ multiplex PCR. The repertoire holds 200,000 to 300,000 clones, with approximately 85% as singletons. Sequences were obtained from PBMCs or T cells enriched from blood (not recorded which). The receptors were sampled from a woman between 45 and 65 years old with acute COVID-19.

This chain connects TRBV7-2 to TRBJ2-1; TRBD2 agrees at 8 bases. With V trimmed by 5 bases and J by 7 bases, 10 bases remained unmatched. CDR3 length: 15 residues. Germline CDR1 SGHTA, CDR2 FQGNSA. CDR3 coding DNA: TGTGCCAGCAGCCCTGGGGTAGCGGGGTTGAATGAGCAGTTCTTC. It is translated as CASSPGVAGLNEQFF.

This chain's CDR3 is CASRKTGGAETQYF. In nucleotides, the CDR3 is TGTGCCAGCAGAAAGACAGGGGGGGCGGAGACCCAGTACTTC. The genes are TRBV3-1 (or the pseudogene TRBV3-2) and TRBJ2-5; 9 bases align to TRBD1. CDR3 size: 14 residues. J was trimmed by 5 bases and V by 6 bases; bases with no gene match: 7. Germline V gene data show CDR1 as LGHDT and CDR2 as YNNKEL (reference sequence).

This chain joins TRBV7-8 and TRBJ1-1; tentative D call: TRBD1 (6 bases). The V end was cut by 5 bases, the J end by 3 bases, with 13 bases between. The CDR3 has 14 residues. Germline values: CDR1 SGHVS, CDR2 FQNEAQ. CDR3 sequence: CASSTGTSHTEAFF. Here the CDR3 DNA reads TGTGCCAGCAGCACAGGGACATCTCACACTGAAGCTTTCTTT.

In nucleotides, the CDR3 is TGCGCCAGCAGTCCGGGGGAGTGGGGCGAGCAGTACTTC. This sequence encodes CASSPGEWGEQYF. The V and J genes are TRBV4-1 and TRBJ2-7; D may be TRBD2 (6 bases). V lost 6 bases and J 6 bases, leaving 15 bases between the germline ends. Germline V gene data show CDR1 as MGHRA and CDR2 as YSYEKL. The CDR3 contains 13 residues.

The chain links TRBV10-3 to TRBJ1-5, with TRBD1 matching 8 bases. Per the germline V gene, CDR1 is ENHRY and CDR2 is SYGVKD. Trimming took 3 bases from V and 1 from J; bases not matched to a gene: 5. The CDR3 length is 16 residues. The CDR3 loop reads CAISDSGGMSNQPQHF. The CDR3 DNA sequence: TGTGCCATCAGTGACTCAGGGGGCATGAGCAATCAGCCCCAGCATTTT.

The rearrangement uses TRBV19 and TRBJ1-2; D is unresolved. The V gene lost 5 bases and the J gene lost 5 bases, with 9 bases spanning the gap. CDR1 and CDR2 from the germline V gene are LNHDA and SQIVND (reference sequence). The CDR3 spans 12 residues. The DNA of the CDR3 is TGTGCCAGTAGTGTGACTGGGTATGGCTACACCTTC. Translation: CASSVTGYGYTF.

The CDR3 spells CASSQDPARATRGYTF. The CDR3 DNA is TGTGCCAGCAGCCAAGATCCCGCCAGGGCAACTCGAGGCTACACCTTC. The chain is built from TRBV14 and TRBJ1-2, with D perhaps matching TRBD1 (5 bases). The CDR3 has 16 residues. V lost 0 bases and J lost 8, with 19 bases in between. CDR1 and CDR2 from the germline V gene are SGHDN and FVKESK. Filled out from reference TRBV14 and TRBJ1-2, the complete variable domain reads EAGVTQFPSHSVIEKGQTVTLRCDPISGHDNLYWYRRVMGKEIKFLLHFVKESKQDESGMPNNRFLAERTGGTYSTLKVQPAELEDSGVYFCASSQDPARATRGYTFGSGTRLTVV.

This sequence joins TRBV27 and TRBJ1-5, with D possibly TRBD1 on 6 matching bases. This CDR3 comprises 15 residues. Germline CDR1 reads MNHEY; CDR2 reads SMNVEV (reference sequence). V lost 3 bases and J 2 bases, leaving 11 bases between the germline ends. The CDR3 coding sequence is TGTGCCAGCAGTTTGATAGGGGGGGGCAATCAGCCCCAGCATTTT. Protein sequence: CASSLIGGGNQPQHF.

The rearrangement uses TRBV24-1 and TRBJ1-5; 7 bases agree with TRBD1. The junction had 5 bases not matched to a gene; V was cut back by 1 base and J by 6 bases. Germline assignment: CDR1 KGHDR and CDR2 SFDVKD. The CDR3 has 15 residues. In DNA form, the CDR3 reads TGTGCCACCAGTGATTTTACAGGGGTTGGTCAGCCCCAGCATTTT. This gives the protein CATSDFTGVGQPQHF.

The J gene is TRBJ1-2, the V gene TRBV6-5; no definite D call. The V end was cut by 0 bases, the J end by 1 base, with 12 bases between. CDR1 is MNHEY, CDR2 SVGAGI, per germline. The CDR3 contains 16 residues. In DNA form, the CDR3 reads TGTGCCAGCAGTTACTCGGGCAGACACTTTAACTATGGCTACACCTTC. Amino acid sequence: CASSYSGRHFNYGYTF.

The chain has TRBV3-1 (or the pseudogene TRBV3-2) and TRBJ1-2; D perhaps matches TRBD1 (5 bases). In germline, CDR1 is LGHDT, CDR2 YNNKEL (reference sequence). The length of the CDR3 is 15 residues. Trimming took 4 bases from V and 5 from J, leaving 17 bases between them. The DNA for the CDR3 is TGTGCCAGCAGCCCCCGTTGGGGCCCGGAGTATGGCTACACCTTC. Its protein is CASSPRWGPEYGYTF.

This chain connects TRBV6-5 to TRBJ1-2, with D tentatively TRBD1 (5 bases). This CDR3 has 15 amino acids. Trimming took 6 bases from V and 3 from J, leaving 17 bases between them. Germline loops: CDR1 MNHEY, CDR2 SVGAGI. The CDR3 DNA is TGTGCCAGCAGAGATACGGGGGTTTTTGACTATGGCTACACCTTC. This translates into CASRDTGVFDYGYTF.

V and J are TRBV10-1 and TRBJ2-3; perhaps TRBD1 as D (7 bases). The CDR3 extends over 15 amino acids. CDR1 is WNHNN, CDR2 SYGVQD, per germline (reference sequence). The germline V and J ends were trimmed by 3 bases and 2 bases, with 12 bases remaining between them. In DNA form, the CDR3 reads TGCGCCAGCAGTGATCGACAGGGACTCACAGATACGCAGTATTTT. As protein: CASSDRQGLTDTQYF.

The chain couples TRBV25-1 to TRBJ1-2; 8 nucleotides line up with TRBD1. The CDR3 has 16 amino acids. The junction had 11 bases not matched to a gene; V was cut back by 3 bases and J by 5 bases. Germline CDR1 reads MGHDK; CDR2 reads SYGVNS. The CDR3 DNA is TGTGCCAGCAGTGACTCGGGACAGGAGACTTTATATGGCTACACCTTC. This sequence encodes CASSDSGQETLYGYTF.

V is TRBV13 and J is TRBJ1-3; D uncertain. Germline V gene sequence: CDR1 PRHDT, CDR2 FYEKMQ (reference sequence). The CDR3 is 14 amino acids. V lost 1 base and J 4 bases, leaving 8 bases between the germline ends. In DNA form, the CDR3 reads TGTGCCAGCAGCTTAGTCAATCCCGGAAACACCATATATTTT. Its protein is CASSLVNPGNTIYF.

The V call is TRBV7-2, the J call TRBJ2-1; a weak D match, TRBD2 (6 bases). V gave up 2 bases and J gave up 0 bases, with 17 bases separating them. CDR3 size: 18 residues. Germline loops: CDR1 SGHTA, CDR2 FQGNSA. The CDR3 region has the DNA TGTGCCAGCAGCTTAAGCTGGCTTTCGACTAGCTCCTACAATGAGCAGTTCTTC. It encodes CASSLSWLSTSSYNEQFF.

This chain joins TRBV4-2 and TRBJ2-7, with D perhaps matching TRBD2 (6 bases). Germline V gives CDR1 LGHNA, CDR2 YNFKEQ. The V end lost 4 bases, the J end lost 3 bases, and 16 bases lay between the germline ends. This CDR3 has 15 amino acids. CDR3 protein: CASSLRTGTDYEQYF. DNA of the CDR3: TGTGCCAGCAGCCTAAGGACGGGGACTGACTACGAGCAGTACTTC.

Concerning this clone: Other DNA sequences within the sample encode an identical CDR3. V and J are TRBV29-1 and TRBJ2-5; perhaps TRBD1 as D (6 bases). Trimming stripped 6 bases from V and 2 bases from J, with 13 bases between. In germline, CDR1 is SQVTM, CDR2 ANQGSEA. This CDR3 spans 13 amino acids. CDR3 sequence (DNA): TGCAGCGTCCTACAGGGCCTTCAAGAGACCCAGTACTTC. This translates into CSVLQGLQETQYF.

V is TRBV5-1 and J is TRBJ1-2; tentatively, D is TRBD1 (6 bases). The CDR3 runs 13 residues. V was pared by 1 base and J by 6 bases, with 10 bases between. The germline gives CDR1 SGHRS, CDR2 YFSETQ. This CDR3 is CASSLSPGDGYTF. The DNA for the CDR3 is TGCGCCAGCAGCTTGAGTCCAGGGGATGGCTACACCTTC.

This chain uses TRBV30 with TRBJ1-5; TRBD1 matches 7 bases. The ends lost 2 bases at V and 6 bases at J; junction bases unmatched: 7. From germline, CDR1 is GTSNPN and CDR2 SVGIG (reference sequence). The CDR3 totals 14 residues. The CDR3 nucleotides read TGTGCCTGGAGTTTTGAGGGGGCTATTCAGCCCCAGCATTTT. It specifies CAWSFEGAIQPQHF.

This chain connects TRBV9 to TRBJ2-3; tentatively, D is TRBD1 (6 bases). The CDR3 is made up of 15 amino acids. V was trimmed by 1 base and J by 4 bases, leaving 13 bases between them. CDR1 and CDR2 (germline): SGDLS, YYNGEE. The CDR3 protein is CASSVTGKGADTQYF. In DNA, the CDR3 is TGTGCCAGCAGCGTAACAGGGAAGGGGGCAGATACGCAGTATTTT.

V is TRBV6-2 or TRBV6-3 and J is TRBJ2-7, with TRBD2 matching over 7 bases. Germline V gene lookup returns CDR1 MNHEY and CDR2 SVGEGT. The ends lost 0 bases at V and 3 bases at J; junction bases unmatched: 5. This CDR3 contains 15 residues. The DNA for the CDR3 is TGTGCCAGCAGTTACTCCACCAGCGGGGTCTACGAGCAGTACTTC. It translates to CASSYSTSGVYEQYF.

The CDR3 bases are TGTGCCAGCAGCTTAGGAGGGGGCACAGATACGCAGTATTTT. It encodes CASSLGGGTDTQYF. The rearrangement joins TRBV5-6 to TRBJ2-3; D may be TRBD2 (6 bases). Germline CDR1 is SGHDT and CDR2 is YYEEEE. The V and J ends lost 2 bases and 1 base respectively, with 8 bases between them. The CDR3 has 14 residues.

The chain couples TRBV30 to TRBJ1-6; 11 nucleotides align to TRBD1. V lost 5 bases to trimming and J lost 9 bases; unmatched junction nucleotides: 3. Germline V gene sequence: CDR1 GTSNPN, CDR2 SVGIG (reference sequence). The CDR3 is 13 amino acids. Here the CDR3 reads CAWVGQGASPLHF. The CDR3 DNA is TGTGCCTGGGTCGGACAGGGGGCTTCACCCCTCCACTTT.

The chain carries TRBV6-5 and TRBJ1-1; a weak D match, TRBD1 (5 bases). Germline assignment: CDR1 MNHEY and CDR2 SVGAGI. The length of the CDR3 is 15 residues. V dropped 6 bases and J dropped 4 bases, with 18 bases sitting between them. For the CDR3, the DNA is TGTGCCAGCAGGTCCGGGGGGAGTTTCGGCACTGAAGCTTTCTTT. It translates to CASRSGGSFGTEAFF.

The genes are TRBV6-6 and TRBJ1-2; weak D call: TRBD1 (6 bases). With 5 bases removed from V and 3 bases from J, the gap between germline ends came to 25 bases. Per germline, CDR1 MNHNY and CDR2 SVGAGI (reference sequence). This CDR3 spans 18 amino acids. The CDR3 DNA follows: TGTGCCAGCAGTCACACGTATCCAGGGGCCAAGAGGGACTATGGCTACACCTTC. Residues: CASSHTYPGAKRDYGYTF.

J is TRBJ2-7 and V is TRBV27, with 7 bases lining up with TRBD1. CDR3 length: 17 residues. With 5 bases clipped from V and 2 bases from J, the junction kept 15 bases outside the gene matches. CDR1 MNHEY and CDR2 SMNVEV come from the germline V gene (reference sequence). CDR3 residues: CASSLRTGRVNPYEQYF. CDR3 DNA: TGTGCCAGCAGTCTGCGGACAGGCCGAGTAAATCCCTACGAGCAGTACTTC.

This clone was observed a few times. The genes are TRBV5-4 and TRBJ2-7; TRBD2 matches 14 bases. Germline CDR1 is SGHNT and CDR2 is YYREEE (reference sequence). The CDR3 totals 15 residues. The ends lost 4 bases at V and 2 bases at J; junction bases unmatched: 2. The CDR3 coding sequence is TGTGCCAGCAGCGAGGGACTAGCGGGGGCCTACGAGCAGTACTTC. Its protein product is CASSEGLAGAYEQYF.

The chain uses TRBV30 and TRBJ2-2; 8 nucleotides agree with TRBD2. Per the germline V gene, CDR1 is GTSNPN and CDR2 is SVGIG (reference sequence). The V segment lost 0 bases and the J segment 4 bases; nucleotides outside the gene matches: 7. CDR3 length: 16 residues. The CDR3 nucleotides are TGTGCCTGGAGTGTGGCCCAGCGGGGGATCACCGGGGAGCTGTTTTTT. Its protein is CAWSVAQRGITGELFF.

The CDR3 is CASSNRGQSWEKLFF. The CDR3 coding sequence is TGTGCCAGCAGCAACAGAGGACAGTCTTGGGAAAAACTGTTTTTT. This sequence joins TRBV7-9 and TRBJ1-4; D may be TRBD1 (6 bases). The CDR3 has 15 residues. The V end was cut by 5 bases, the J end by 8 bases, with 18 bases between. Germline lookup yields CDR1 SEHNR and CDR2 FQNEAQ (reference sequence).

V gene TRBV29-1 combines with J gene TRBJ1-4, with a possible D match to TRBD1 (5 bases). Between the trimmed V and J ends, which lost 3 bases and 7 bases, there was a span of 12 bases. The CDR3 has 13 amino acids. CDR1 is SQVTM, CDR2 ANQGSEA, per germline. The CDR3 DNA reads TGCAGCGTTGATGGGGGAGGTGGTGAAAAACTGTTTTTT. Translating it yields CSVDGGGGEKLFF.